The 26 T cell receptor beta chains below come from one sample, sequenced in a study of T-cell reconstitution after alpha-beta-depleted transplantation in children. This sample's TCRbeta library carried unique molecular identifier barcodes. A single record per CDR3 protein comes from TCRdb applying MiXCR to the PCR reads. The sample records nearly 250,000 distinct CDR3 sequences, around 7.8% being singletons. Sequencing used PBMCs, mostly from graft donor cells, obtained 180 days after TCRalphabeta/CD19-depleted stem cell transplant. The receptor set was obtained from a male patient under 18 who had a stem cell transplant for acute lymphoblastic leukemia, so the T cells may come from the graft donor.

This clonotype was detected ten times or more. The rearrangement uses TRBV20-1 and TRBJ1-6; D might be TRBD1 (6 bases). V was trimmed by 6 bases and J by 9 bases, leaving 12 bases between them. In germline, CDR1 is DFQATT, CDR2 SNEGSKA (reference sequence). The CDR3 has 12 amino acids. For the CDR3, the DNA is TGCAGTGCACAGGGAACGTCTTCACCCCTCCACTTT. Amino acids: CSAQGTSSPLHF.

This clonotype showed up many times. The chain combines TRBV29-1 with TRBJ2-1; unclear D gene. Germline CDR1 SQVTM, CDR2 ANQGSEA. There are 13 residues in the CDR3. The germline V and J ends were trimmed by 8 bases and 6 bases, with 17 bases remaining between them. In nucleotides, the CDR3 is TGCAGCTCCCGAAGTGCCGTGGGCAATGAGCAGTTCTTC. It yields the protein CSSRSAVGNEQFF.

This clonotype showed up many times. The chain combines TRBV9 with TRBJ2-7; D unresolved. The CDR3 is 14 amino acids. V lost 6 bases and J lost 5, with 18 bases in between. Germline lookup yields CDR1 SGDLS and CDR2 YYNGEE. CDR3 residues: CASTPHGFENEQYF. CDR3 bases: TGTGCCAGCACCCCCCATGGGTTTGAGAACGAGCAGTACTTC.

This clonotype has ten or more counts. The gene calls are TRBV21-1 and TRBJ2-7; the table's D call TRBD1 went unverified against the DNA. TRBV21-1 is noted as a pseudogene. This CDR3 has 14 amino acids. The CDR3: CASSKKGQNYEQYF. Here the CDR3 DNA reads TGTGCCAGCAGCAAAAAGGGACAGAACTACGAGCAGTACTTC.

This clonotype was counted many times. V usage is TRBV4-3 and J usage is TRBJ2-5; D gene uncertain. Trimming stripped 6 bases from V and 5 bases from J, with 10 bases between. Germline-derived CDR1 and CDR2 are LGHNA and YSLEER. The CDR3 has 12 residues. As DNA, the CDR3 is TGCGCCAGCAGTCGGACCATGGAGACCCAGTACTTC. Protein sequence: CASSRTMETQYF.

This clonotype was picked up a small number of times. The chain carries TRBV19 and TRBJ2-3, with D possibly matching TRBD2 (5 bases). The germline V gene encodes CDR1 LNHDA and CDR2 SQIVND (reference sequence). V lost 6 bases and J lost 8, with 21 bases in between. This CDR3 has 15 amino acids. The CDR3 DNA sequence: TGTGCCAGTAGCCCGGACTCTATCCGCCCACGTACGCAGTATTTT. Amino acid sequence: CASSPDSIRPRTQYF.

This clonotype was observed a handful of times. The chain couples TRBV5-4 to TRBJ2-1; the D gene is possibly TRBD1 (5 bases). CDR3 length: 14 amino acids. V was pared by 4 bases and J by 3 bases, with 11 bases between. Germline V gene lookup returns CDR1 SGHNT and CDR2 YYREEE (reference sequence). CDR3 nucleotide sequence: TGTGCCAGCAGCACCGGACAAGTCTACAATGAGCAGTTCTTC. It codes for CASSTGQVYNEQFF.

This clonotype appeared many times. The chain employs TRBV3-1 and TRBJ1-2; TRBD1 agrees at 9 bases. Trimming cost V 0 bases and J 6 bases; bases outside gene matches: 5. Germline lookup yields CDR1 LGHDT and CDR2 YNNKEL (reference sequence). This CDR3 is built from 15 residues. In DNA form, the CDR3 reads TGTGCCAGCAGCCAAGAAGGTCACAGGGGGCATGGCTACACCTTC. This codes for CASSQEGHRGHGYTF.

This clonotype was detected many times. The V and J genes are TRBV7-8 and TRBJ1-1, with D possibly being TRBD1 (5 bases). This CDR3 region has 17 residues. V gave up 4 bases and J gave up 4 bases, with 22 bases separating them. Germline V gives CDR1 SGHVS, CDR2 FQNEAQ. This CDR3 reads CASSWDSPNSGGTEAFF. The CDR3 DNA reads TGTGCCAGCAGCTGGGACTCCCCGAATTCCGGGGGCACTGAAGCTTTCTTT.

Ten or more counts support this clonotype. This chain uses TRBV29-1 with TRBJ2-7; maybe TRBD1 (5 bases). Germline V gene sequence: CDR1 SQVTM, CDR2 ANQGSEA. With 7 bases removed from V and 2 bases from J, the gap between germline ends came to 6 bases. The CDR3 loop spans 10 amino acids. CDR3 nucleotide sequence: TGCAGCGCAGGGACCTACGAGCAGTACTTC. Its protein is CSAGTYEQYF.

This clonotype was observed many times. The chain couples TRBV6-1 to TRBJ1-2; possible D gene TRBD1, 6 bases. The CDR3 spans 14 residues. Trimming took 4 bases from V and 3 from J, leaving 12 bases between them. Looked up from germline, CDR1 is MNHNS and CDR2 is SASEGT. The CDR3 loop is CASSGRQAHYGYTF. Written as DNA, the CDR3 is TGTGCCAGCAGTGGGCGACAGGCCCACTATGGCTACACCTTC.

This clonotype came up many times. V usage is TRBV6-1 and J usage is TRBJ1-4, with 8 bases matching TRBD1. This CDR3 spans 17 amino acids. Looked up from germline, CDR1 is MNHNS and CDR2 is SASEGT. The trim removed 4 bases at V and 3 bases at J, leaving 10 bases unmatched. In DNA, the CDR3 is TGTGCCAGCAGTGTTTCCGAGACAGGGGTCTCTAATGAAAAACTGTTTTTT. Encoded protein: CASSVSETGVSNEKLFF.

This clonotype was detected ten times or more. The rearrangement uses TRBV10-3 and TRBJ1-2; 7 bases fit TRBD1. Unmatched junction bases numbered 3, after V lost 1 base and J lost 1 base. Germline CDR1 ENHRY, CDR2 SYGVKD. The CDR3 has 15 residues. The CDR3: CAISEWDSSNYGYTF. CDR3 nucleotides: TGTGCCATCAGTGAGTGGGACAGTAGTAACTATGGCTACACCTTC.

This clonotype was seen ten or more times. The V and J genes are TRBV4-1 and TRBJ2-1; the D is unclear. CDR1 MGHRA and CDR2 YSYEKL come from the germline V gene. The CDR3 sequence is 15 residues long. With 4 bases removed from V and 0 bases from J, the gap between germline ends came to 10 bases. CDR3 loop: CASSLGPSSYNEQFF. CDR3 DNA sequence: TGCGCCAGCAGCCTAGGACCGAGCTCCTACAATGAGCAGTTCTTC.

This clonotype occurred many times. The rearrangement joins TRBV5-6 to TRBJ1-2; D may be TRBD1 (6 bases). The CDR3 loop spans 14 amino acids. Between the trimmed V and J ends, which lost 0 bases and 5 bases, there was a span of 11 bases. CDR1 and CDR2 from the germline V gene are SGHDT and YYEEEE. The CDR3 coding sequence is TGTGCCAGCAGCTTGGGGGGGCGCCGGTATGGCTACACCTTC. It encodes CASSLGGRRYGYTF.

This clonotype was recorded many times. The chain links TRBV5-1 to TRBJ2-2; TRBD2 matches at 7 bases. The CDR3 runs 13 residues. Germline V gene lookup returns CDR1 SGHRS and CDR2 YFSETQ. V shed 4 bases and J 8 bases; nucleotides not matched to a gene: 5. CDR3 amino acids: CASSAGVSGELFF. Here the CDR3 DNA reads TGCGCCAGCAGCGCGGGGGTATCTGGGGAGCTGTTTTTT.

This clonotype occurred many times. The V and J genes are TRBV4-3 and TRBJ2-7; 11 bases line up with TRBD2. Germline V gene lookup returns CDR1 LGHNA and CDR2 YSLEER. This CDR3 region has 18 residues. V was pared by 0 bases and J by 9 bases, with 16 bases of the junction left unmatched. The CDR3 DNA reads as TGCGCCAGCAGCCAAGATTTGGGTTGGGGGACTAGCGGCCTTGGGCAGTACTTC. It encodes CASSQDLGWGTSGLGQYF.

Many counts were recorded for this clonotype. This rearrangement joins TRBV28 to TRBJ2-7, with D unclear. This CDR3 contains 17 residues. The V end lost 3 bases, the J end lost 0 bases, and 18 bases lay between the germline ends. Germline V gene data show CDR1 as MDHEN and CDR2 as SYDVKM. The CDR3 sequence is CASSLRKFDRSSYEQYF. The CDR3 nucleotides read TGTGCCAGCAGTTTGAGGAAGTTCGACCGGAGCTCCTACGAGCAGTACTTC.

At least ten counts were recorded for this clonotype. This chain uses TRBV21-1 with TRBJ1-1. TRBV21-1 corresponds to a pseudogene. This CDR3 comprises 15 residues. The CDR3 protein is CASSKSEGRNTEAFF. Here the CDR3 DNA reads TGTGCCAGCAGCAAAAGTGAGGGTAGGAACACTGAAGCTTTCTTT.

The chain is built from TRBV2 and TRBJ2-3; tentatively, D is TRBD1 (6 bases). The germline V and J ends were trimmed by 5 bases and 0 bases, with 15 bases remaining between them. The CDR3 loop spans 16 amino acids. CDR1 is SNHLY, CDR2 FYNNEI, per germline. The DNA of the CDR3 is TGTGCCAGCAGTCTTCTGGGGGCACCTAGCACAGATACGCAGTATTTT. It codes for CASSLLGAPSTDTQYF.

This clonotype was seen at least ten times. The rearrangement joins TRBV7-6 to TRBJ2-5, with 7 positions matching TRBD1. The germline CDR1 and CDR2 sequences are SGHVS and FNYEAQ. V trimming: 5 bases; J trimming: 7 bases; junction bases outside the gene matches: 13. The CDR3 runs 15 residues. The CDR3 DNA follows: TGTGCCAGCAGCCTGGGACAGCCTAAGAGTCGGACCCAGTACTTC. This encodes CASSLGQPKSRTQYF.

Details on this clonotype: This sequence may be a read error, since a much larger clone differs from it by one base. The V and J genes are TRBV28 and TRBJ2-2, with TRBD2 as a possible D gene (5 bases). Germline V gives CDR1 MDHEN, CDR2 SYDVKM. This CDR3 has 15 residues. CDR3 nucleotide sequence: TGTTCCAGCAGTTTATCGGCGGGGAACACCGGGGAGCTGTTTTTT. Amino acid sequence: CSSSLSAGNTGELFF.

This clonotype was observed at least ten times. The gene calls are TRBV29-1 and TRBJ2-7; tentatively, D is TRBD2 (6 bases). The CDR3 is 12 residues long. CDR1 and CDR2 from the germline V gene are SQVTM and ANQGSEA. V shed 3 bases and J shed 7 bases, with 13 bases lying between them. The CDR3 nucleotides read TGCAGCGTTGAGTGGGACTCGAGGGAGCAGTACTTC. Translation gives CSVEWDSREQYF.

This clonotype was counted many times. This chain joins TRBV4-3 and TRBJ1-1, with D uncertain. The CDR3 is 13 residues long. Deletions cut 2 bases from V and 11 bases from J, with 15 bases between. Germline-derived CDR1 and CDR2 are LGHNA and YSLEER. The chain's CDR3 is CASSQRLALRAFF. DNA for the CDR3: TGCGCCAGCAGCCAACGATTAGCCTTGAGGGCTTTCTTT.

This clonotype was found many times. The chain employs TRBV9 and TRBJ1-6; D is unclear. Deletions cut 0 bases from V and 7 bases from J, with 8 bases between. There are 14 residues in the CDR3. The V gene's germline CDR1 is SGDLS and CDR2 YYNGEE. The CDR3 sequence: CASSVEGSNSPLHF. As DNA, the CDR3 is TGTGCCAGCAGCGTAGAGGGTTCAAATTCACCCCTCCACTTT.

This clonotype was recorded many times. This rearrangement joins TRBV2 to TRBJ2-1; D not certain. This CDR3 has 11 amino acids. Germline assignment: CDR1 SNHLY and CDR2 FYNNEI. Trimming left V 7 bases short and J 8 bases short, with 9 bases between. The CDR3 is CASTLVDEQFF. In DNA, the CDR3 is TGTGCCAGCACCTTAGTTGATGAGCAGTTCTTC.